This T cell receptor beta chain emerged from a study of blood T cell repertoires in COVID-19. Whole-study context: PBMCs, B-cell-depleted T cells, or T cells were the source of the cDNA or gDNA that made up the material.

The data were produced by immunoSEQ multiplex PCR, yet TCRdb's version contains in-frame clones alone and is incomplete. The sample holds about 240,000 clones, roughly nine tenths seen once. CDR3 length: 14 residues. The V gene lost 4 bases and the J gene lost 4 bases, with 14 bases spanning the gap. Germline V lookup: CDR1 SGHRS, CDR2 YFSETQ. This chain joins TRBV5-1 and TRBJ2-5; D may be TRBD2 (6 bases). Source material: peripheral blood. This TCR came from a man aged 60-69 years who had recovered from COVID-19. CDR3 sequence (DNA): TGCGCCAGCAGCGGTAACGGGGGAGGAGAGACCCAGTACTTC. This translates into CASSGNGGGETQYF.